Described below is a single T cell receptor beta chain sequence and its context. This specimen comes from a study of blood T cell repertoires in COVID-19. Study background: From T cells, B-cell-depleted T cells, or PBMCs came the material, which was cDNA or gDNA.

The germline gives CDR1 KGHDR, CDR2 SFDVKD. J was trimmed by 8 bases and V by 7 bases; bases with no gene match: 19. The CDR3 has 18 amino acids. Per the study methods: Amplification from reference gene primers served as the basis for estimated nucleated cell counts. The method was immunoSEQ multiplex PCR; TCRdb's version includes in-frame clones alone and lacks a portion of them. For V, J and clone size, that table is used; D and trimming come from the DNA. The sample comprises roughly 40,000 clones, 86% of which are singletons, and approximately 60% rests with the top ten. The sequencing input was peripheral blood. The chain couples TRBV24-1 to TRBJ2-1; TRBD1 aligns across 10 bases. The sequence was collected from an older man with acute or convalescent COVID-19. In DNA form, the CDR3 reads TGTGCCACCAGCCTTTCCGATCCGGGACAGGGGAGTTCGGATGAGCAGTTCTTC. Protein product: CATSLSDPGQGSSDEQFF.